The rows below give T cell receptor beta chains drawn from one sample of a study of blood T cells in healthy people across ages. TCRdb processed the 5' RACE reads anew with MiXCR; each CDR3 protein has one entry. Among approximately 1.5 million distinct CDR3 sequences, 30% to 40% were seen once, and the ten largest hold about 10%. The sequenced sample consisted of blood. These receptors all stem from a woman in her twenties or thirties in good health. The CDR3 runs from the conserved cysteine through the conserved F or W. A D gene is named only where the DNA matches it firmly. The listing skips clone size in some rows; elsewhere it reads once, few, many or a size class.

>few|TRBJ2-5|TRBV20-1|-
TGCAGTGCGGAGGGCAGGGCGTCGGAAGAGACCCAGTACTTC
CSAEGRASEETQYF
>few|TRBJ2-7|TRBV9|TRBD2
TGTGCCAGCAGCGTAGATGCGGCGGCTGTTAGCGGGGCGACCTACGAGCAGTACTTC
CASSVDAAAVSGATYEQYF
>-|TRBJ1-5|TRBV6-1|-
TGTGCCAGCAGCCCTGATCCATGGCGGGGTCAGCCCCAGCATTTT
CASSPDPWRGQPQHF
>-|TRBJ2-1|TRBV7-3|TRBD2
TGTGCCAGCAGCTTAATTGCGGGGGGGATAAGGTTCTTC
CASSLIAGGIRFF
>-|TRBJ2-1|TRBV10-3|TRBD2
TGTGCCATCAGGAGAGCGGGAGATTGGAATGAGCAGTTCTTC
CAIRRAGDWNEQFF
>-|TRBJ2-5|TRBV7-3|-
TGTGCCAGCCCCAGCGGGTATAGGGAGACCCAGTACTTC
CASPSGYRETQYF
>-|TRBJ1-1|TRBV27|TRBD1
TGTGCCAGCAGTTTAAACGGGTTTGTGGACAGGGCCGATTTGAATGCGAGTGAAGCTTTCTTT
CASSLNGFVDRADLNASEAFF
>few|TRBJ2-2|TRBV20-1|-
TGCAGTGCTAGAGCGCCTCGCCCTCGAGGCACCGGGGAGCTGTTTTTT
CSARAPRPRGTGELFF
>-|TRBJ2-1|TRBV6-4|-
TGTGCCAGCGTCTTTACGGGACTGAGGGTCAATGAGCAGTTCTTC
CASVFTGLRVNEQFF
>once|TRBJ1-5|TRBV10-3|-
TGTGCCATCGCTAACAGGGACTTGGATCAGCCCCAGCATTTT
CAIANRDLDQPQHF